The T cell receptor (beta chain) under discussion was sequenced for a study of cytomegalovirus exposure and HLA in healthy donors. The donors gave bone marrow, and they were healthy. Worth noting for this clone: What it recognizes is unknown.

V was cut by 3 bases and J by 3 bases, with 15 bases left in between. Germline assignment: CDR1 SGHTA and CDR2 FQGTGA. This CDR3 contains 17 residues. General observations from the study: Presence/absence comparisons presumed near-even sequencing depth among donors.

PCR was performed using 60 Vbeta and 13 Jbeta primers. Assay used: immunoSEQ multiplex PCR; TCRdb lists only in-frame clones, some missing. The sample records roughly 120,000 clones, about four fifths being singletons. The sequenced material came from PBMCs. The source is a human donor in good health. V gene TRBV7-3 combines with J gene TRBJ2-6, with a weak D call TRBD2 (5 bases). CDR3 nucleotide sequence: TGTGCCAGCAGCTTTGGAGGACGGAGAAGTGGGGCCAACGTCCTGACTTTC. It translates to CASSFGGRRSGANVLTF.